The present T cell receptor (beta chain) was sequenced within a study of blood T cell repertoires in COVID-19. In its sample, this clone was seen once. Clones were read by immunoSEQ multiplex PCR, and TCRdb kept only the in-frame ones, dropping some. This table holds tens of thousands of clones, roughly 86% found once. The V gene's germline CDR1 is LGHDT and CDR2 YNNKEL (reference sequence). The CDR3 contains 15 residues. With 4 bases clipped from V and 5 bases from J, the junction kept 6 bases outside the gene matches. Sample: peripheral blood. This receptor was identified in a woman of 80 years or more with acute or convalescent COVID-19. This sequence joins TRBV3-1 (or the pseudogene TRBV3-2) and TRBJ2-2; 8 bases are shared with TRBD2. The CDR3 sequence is CASSLGRGGTGELFF. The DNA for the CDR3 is TGTGCCAGCAGCCTCGGTCGGGGGGGTACCGGGGAGCTGTTTTTT.